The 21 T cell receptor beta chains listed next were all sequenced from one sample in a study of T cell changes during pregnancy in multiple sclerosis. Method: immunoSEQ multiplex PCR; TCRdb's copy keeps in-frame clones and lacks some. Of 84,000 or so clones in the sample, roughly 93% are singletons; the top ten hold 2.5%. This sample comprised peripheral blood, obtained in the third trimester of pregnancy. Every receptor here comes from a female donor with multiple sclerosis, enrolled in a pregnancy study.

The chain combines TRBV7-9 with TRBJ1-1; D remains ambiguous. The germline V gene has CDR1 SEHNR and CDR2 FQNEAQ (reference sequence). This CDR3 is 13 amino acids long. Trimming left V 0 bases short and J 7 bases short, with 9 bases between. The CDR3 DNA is TGTGCCAGCAGCTTAGCTTTGGTCGGTGAAGCTTTCTTT. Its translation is CASSLALVGEAFF.

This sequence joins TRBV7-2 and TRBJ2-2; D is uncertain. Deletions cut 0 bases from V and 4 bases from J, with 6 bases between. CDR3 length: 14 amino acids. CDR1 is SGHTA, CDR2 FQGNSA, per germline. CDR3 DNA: TGTGCCAGCAGCTTAGCGGAGATCACCGGGGAGCTGTTTTTT. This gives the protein CASSLAEITGELFF. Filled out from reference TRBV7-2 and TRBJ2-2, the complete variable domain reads GAGVSQSPSNKVTEKGKDVELRCDPISGHTALYWYRQSLGQGLEFLIYFQGNSAPDKSGLPSDRFSAERTGGSVSTLTIQRTQQEDSAVYLCASSLAEITGELFFGEGSRLTVL.

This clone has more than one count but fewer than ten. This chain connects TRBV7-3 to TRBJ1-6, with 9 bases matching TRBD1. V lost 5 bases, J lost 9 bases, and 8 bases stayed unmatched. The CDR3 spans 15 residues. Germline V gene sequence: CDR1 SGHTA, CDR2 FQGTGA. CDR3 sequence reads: CASSPGQGIRSPLHF. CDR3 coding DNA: TGTGCCAGCAGCCCCGGACAGGGGATTCGTTCACCCCTCCACTTT. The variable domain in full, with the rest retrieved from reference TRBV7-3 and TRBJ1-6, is GAGVSQTPSNKVTEKGKYVELRCDPISGHTALYWYRQSLGQGPEFLIYFQGTGAADDSGLPNDRFFAVRPEGSVSTLKIQRTERGDSAVYLCASSPGQGIRSPLHFGNGTRLTVT.

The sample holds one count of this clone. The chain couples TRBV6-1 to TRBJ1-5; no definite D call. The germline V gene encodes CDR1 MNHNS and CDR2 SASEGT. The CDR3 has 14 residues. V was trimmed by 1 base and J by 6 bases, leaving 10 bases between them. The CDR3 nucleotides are TGTGCCAGCAGTGAAGGGGGAGGCGGTCAGCCCCAGCATTTT. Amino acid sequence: CASSEGGGGQPQHF.

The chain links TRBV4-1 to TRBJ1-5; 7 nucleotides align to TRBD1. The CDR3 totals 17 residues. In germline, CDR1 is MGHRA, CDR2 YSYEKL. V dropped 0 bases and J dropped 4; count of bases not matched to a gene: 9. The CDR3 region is CASSQEGGTDTNQPQHF. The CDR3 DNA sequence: TGCGCCAGCAGCCAAGAAGGAGGGACAGACACTAATCAGCCCCAGCATTTT.

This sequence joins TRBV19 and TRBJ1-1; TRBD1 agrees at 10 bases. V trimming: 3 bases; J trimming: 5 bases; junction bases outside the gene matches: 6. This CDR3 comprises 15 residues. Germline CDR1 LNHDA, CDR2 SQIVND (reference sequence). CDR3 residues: CASSIVGTGVTEAFF. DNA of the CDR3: TGTGCCAGTAGTATCGTCGGGACAGGGGTGACTGAAGCTTTCTTT.

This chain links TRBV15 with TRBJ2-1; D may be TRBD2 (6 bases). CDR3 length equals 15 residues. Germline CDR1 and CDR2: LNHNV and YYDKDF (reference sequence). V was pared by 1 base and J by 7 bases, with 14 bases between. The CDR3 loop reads CATSRAPEGGNEQFF. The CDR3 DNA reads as TGTGCCACCAGCAGAGCCCCGGAGGGAGGTAATGAGCAGTTCTTC.

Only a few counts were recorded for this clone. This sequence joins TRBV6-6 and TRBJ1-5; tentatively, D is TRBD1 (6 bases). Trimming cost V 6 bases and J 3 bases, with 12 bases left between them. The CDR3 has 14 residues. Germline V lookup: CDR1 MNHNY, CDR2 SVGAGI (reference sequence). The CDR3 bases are TGTGCCAGCAGCCGCGGACAGCTCAATCAGCCCCAGCATTTT. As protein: CASSRGQLNQPQHF.

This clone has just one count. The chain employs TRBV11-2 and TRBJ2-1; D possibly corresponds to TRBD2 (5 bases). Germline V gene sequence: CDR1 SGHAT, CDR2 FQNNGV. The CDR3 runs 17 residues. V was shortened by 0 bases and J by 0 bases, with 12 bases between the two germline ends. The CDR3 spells CASSLEVRGSSYNEQFF. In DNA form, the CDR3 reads TGTGCCAGCAGCTTAGAAGTTCGGGGTAGCTCCTACAATGAGCAGTTCTTC.

CDR3 sequence reads: CASSANNNEQFF. As DNA, the CDR3 is TGTGCCAGCAGCGCCAACAACAATGAGCAGTTCTTC. The V gene is TRBV9, the J gene TRBJ2-1; D uncertain. Germline loops: CDR1 SGDLS, CDR2 YYNGEE. This CDR3 comprises 12 residues. V lost 3 bases and J lost 5, with 6 bases in between.

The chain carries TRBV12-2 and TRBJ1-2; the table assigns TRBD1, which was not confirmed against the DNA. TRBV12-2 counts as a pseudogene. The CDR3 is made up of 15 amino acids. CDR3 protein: CASRLRTGRDYGYTF. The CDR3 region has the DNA TGTGCAAGTCGCTTGAGGACAGGGAGGGATTATGGCTACACCTTC.

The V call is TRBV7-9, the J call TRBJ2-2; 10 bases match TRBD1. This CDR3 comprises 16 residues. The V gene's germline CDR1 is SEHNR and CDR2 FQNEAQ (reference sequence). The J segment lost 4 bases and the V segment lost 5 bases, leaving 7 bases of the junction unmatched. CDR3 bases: TGTGCCAGCAGCCCAGCGGGACAGGGGTCCACCGGGGAGCTGTTTTTT. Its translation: CASSPAGQGSTGELFF. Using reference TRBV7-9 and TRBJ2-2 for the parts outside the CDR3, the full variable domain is DTGVSQNPRHKITKRGQNVTFRCDPISEHNRLYWYRQTLGQGPEFLTYFQNEAQLEKSRLLSDRFSAERPKGSFSTLEIQRTEQGDSAMYLCASSPAGQGSTGELFFGEGSRLTVL.

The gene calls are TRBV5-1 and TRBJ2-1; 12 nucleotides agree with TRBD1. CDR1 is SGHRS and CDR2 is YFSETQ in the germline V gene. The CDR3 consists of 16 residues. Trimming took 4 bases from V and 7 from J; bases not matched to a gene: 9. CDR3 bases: TGCGCCAGCAGCGGGGGAGGGACAGGGGGCTGGAATGAGCAGTTCTTC. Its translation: CASSGGGTGGWNEQFF.

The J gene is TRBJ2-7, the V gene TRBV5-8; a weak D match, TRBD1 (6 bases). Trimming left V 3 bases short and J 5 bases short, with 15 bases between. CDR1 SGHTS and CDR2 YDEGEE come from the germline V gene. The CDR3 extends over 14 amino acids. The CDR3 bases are TGTGCCAGCAGCTACCGGGACATGGGCAACGAGCAGTACTTC. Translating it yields CASSYRDMGNEQYF.

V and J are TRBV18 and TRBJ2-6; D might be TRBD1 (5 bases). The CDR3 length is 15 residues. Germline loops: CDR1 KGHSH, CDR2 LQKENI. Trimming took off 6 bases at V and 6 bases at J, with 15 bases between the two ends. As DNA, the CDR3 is TGTGCCAGCTCCGCCGGACACCTTGAGGCCAACGTCCTGACTTTC. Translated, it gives CASSAGHLEANVLTF.

CDR3 sequence: CASTAGGNEQFF. CDR3 in DNA: TGTGCCAGCACAGCGGGGGGCAATGAGCAGTTCTTC. The V and J genes are TRBV6-5 and TRBJ2-1; 9 positions agree with TRBD2. CDR3 length: 12 residues. Germline CDR1 MNHEY, CDR2 SVGAGI. V trimming: 7 bases; J trimming: 6 bases; junction bases outside the gene matches: 1.

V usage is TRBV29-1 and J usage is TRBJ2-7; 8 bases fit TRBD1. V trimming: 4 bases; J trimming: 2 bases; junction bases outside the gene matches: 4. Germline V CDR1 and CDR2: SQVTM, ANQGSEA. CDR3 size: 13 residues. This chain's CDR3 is CSVGDRLAYEQYF. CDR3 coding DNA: TGCAGCGTTGGGGACAGGTTAGCCTACGAGCAGTACTTC.

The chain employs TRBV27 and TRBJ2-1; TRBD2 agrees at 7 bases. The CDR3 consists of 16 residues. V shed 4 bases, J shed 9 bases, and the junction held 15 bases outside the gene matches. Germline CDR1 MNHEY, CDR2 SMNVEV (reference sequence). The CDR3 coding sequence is TGTGCCAGCAGTTCGCTGCTGGGGGGGGACCAGATTGAGCAGTTCTTC. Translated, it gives CASSSLLGGDQIEQFF.

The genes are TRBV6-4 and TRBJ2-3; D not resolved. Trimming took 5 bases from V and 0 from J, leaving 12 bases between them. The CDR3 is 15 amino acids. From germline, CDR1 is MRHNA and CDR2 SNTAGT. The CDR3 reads CASSNSASSTDTQYF. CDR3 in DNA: TGTGCCAGCAGTAACAGTGCCTCTAGCACAGATACGCAGTATTTT.

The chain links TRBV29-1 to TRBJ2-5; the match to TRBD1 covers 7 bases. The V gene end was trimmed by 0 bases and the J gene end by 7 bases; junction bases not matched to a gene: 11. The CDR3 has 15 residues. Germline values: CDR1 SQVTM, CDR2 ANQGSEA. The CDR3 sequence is CSVEDGGQKGWTQYF. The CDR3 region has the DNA TGCAGCGTTGAAGATGGGGGACAGAAGGGATGGACCCAGTACTTC.

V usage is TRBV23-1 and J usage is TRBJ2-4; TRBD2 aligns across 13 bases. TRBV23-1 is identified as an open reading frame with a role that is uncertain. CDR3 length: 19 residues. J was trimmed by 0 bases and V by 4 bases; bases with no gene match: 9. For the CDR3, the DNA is TGCGCCAGCAGTCCGGAACTAGCGGGGGGGCAAGGAGCCAAAAACATTCAGTACTTC. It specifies CASSPELAGGQGAKNIQYF.